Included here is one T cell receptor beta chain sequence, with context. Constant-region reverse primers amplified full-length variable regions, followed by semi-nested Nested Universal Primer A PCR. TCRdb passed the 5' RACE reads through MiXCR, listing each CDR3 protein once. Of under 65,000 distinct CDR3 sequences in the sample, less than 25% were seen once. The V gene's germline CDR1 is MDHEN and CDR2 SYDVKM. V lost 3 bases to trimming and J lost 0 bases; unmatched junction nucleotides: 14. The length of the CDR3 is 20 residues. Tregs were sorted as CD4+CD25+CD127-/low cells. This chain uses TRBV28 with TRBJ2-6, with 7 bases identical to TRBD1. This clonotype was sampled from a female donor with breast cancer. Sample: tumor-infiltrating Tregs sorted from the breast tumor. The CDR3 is CASSFGDSPDRRSGANVLTF. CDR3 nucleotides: TGTGCCAGCAGTTTTGGGGACAGTCCCGACCGTCGCTCTGGGGCCAACGTCCTGACTTTC.